Included here is one TCR beta chain sequence, with context. This clone was seen only a few times. The antigen this receptor binds is unknown. No base quality values were provided; no much bigger clone lies one nucleotide off. At the junction V is shortened by 5 bases and J by 0 bases, with 11 bases in between. Measured from the cysteine to the phenylalanine, the CDR3 is 14 residues long. CDR3 DNA only is kept here, 42 bases in frame from base 1. The germline V gene specifies MDHEN as CDR1 and SYDVKM as CDR2. These data are taken from a study of beta chain features in type 1 diabetes (dated by TCRdb to 2017 to 2018). Regarding the research as a whole: Patients and healthy donors did not differ in mean age, gender distribution, total cell number or subset yield. The study compared the TCRB repertoires of sorted circulating CD4+ T cell subsets in recently diagnosed type 1 diabetes patients with those in matched healthy donors. Whereas all 30 or so donors provided naive and central memory subsets, regulatory and stem cell-like memory subsets were isolated from just 8 patients and roughly 8 healthy donors. A total of roughly 98,000,000 sorted cells were examined across all samples, and a strong correlation was observed between cell number per subset and RNA yield.

Each donor gave one peripheral blood draw, around 0.12 L on average, collected into heparinised tubes. A BD FACSAria II was used to sort naive, central memory, regulatory and stem cell-like memory CD4+ T cells with a panel that included CD45RO, CCR7, CD25, CD127, CD95 and CD27. Every sorted population had a purity above 98%. PBMCs were isolated immediately by Lymphoprep density gradient centrifugation and stained directly without culture. So that batch effects would be minimized, each experiment stained and sorted samples in pairs, pairing one healthy donor with one patient. The entire amount of isolated RNA was reverse transcribed using the High Capacity cDNA Reverse Transcription Kit, so the sequenced TCRB transcripts were expressed ones. Deep immunoSEQ sequencing was applied to naive, central memory and regulatory T cell samples, giving an average of approximately 4 million total reads per sample. Sorted cells were lysed in RLT buffer and RNA was extracted with DNase-treated RNeasy Micro or Mini kits, depending on cell number. Each cell subset was processed on its own to prevent cross-contamination, while patient and healthy donor samples were processed together. Using the immunoSEQ multiplex PCR, TCRB sequences were amplified from cDNA into 87-bp fragments spanning the CDR3 region. Sequencing of the amplicons was done on the Illumina HiSeq platform. As for how the authors treated the data: PCR bias was corrected computationally using synthetic template baselines, and reads within Hamming distance 2 were collapsed, with unmergeable singletons discarded. Reads were aligned to IMGT to assign V, D and J genes, CDR3 length, and insertions or deletions at six rearrangement sites. Within each subset, clonotype counts were normalized to the number of sorted cells before true diversity and Gini coefficients were calculated with the tcR R package. Repertoire sharing was quantified using the overlap coefficient calculated on TCRB nucleotide sequences. Out-of-frame TCRB sequences from naive cells were analyzed to stand in for the pre-selection repertoire. This is the immuneACCESS table as TCRdb keeps it, with only in-frame sequences that have V and J called. A part of the clones is gone; compared with another copy, unresolved V genes explain less than half, and the rest is unexplained. V and J calls and clone size come straight from that table; D and trimming were deduced from the DNA. In all, the sample holds 630,000 or so clones, and about 14% of those were seen once. 0.035% to 0.045% of the sample belongs to the ten largest clones.

Results the study describes overall, beyond this receptor: In all four CD4+ subsets, TCRB CDR3 length was moderately but significantly shorter in type 1 diabetes patients. At VDJ recombination sites, patients with type 1 diabetes made fewer insertions and deleted more nucleotides, a pattern implying thymic rearrangement abnormalities. Because the HLA sub-analyses included only small numbers of individuals, any influence of HLA type on TCRB rearrangement was left unresolved. Naive, central memory and regulatory TCRB repertoires appeared to be more alike among patients than among healthy donors. Shorter templates might have been favored by PCR, but patient and control samples were amplified and corrected together, so both groups would have been affected equally by any skew. Sequencing cDNA rather than genomic DNA could over-represent highly expressing activated cells, although activation and CD3 levels did not differ between groups.

Here the chain combines TRBV28 and TRBJ2-7; the D gene assignment is ambiguous. The sequence was collected from a man between 18 and 29 years old with type 1 diabetes. Specimen: naive CD4+ T cells from blood. The cell subset or site label here, explained by the study, means: true naive CD4+ T cells. The nucleotide sequence is TGTGCCAGCAGTGCCACCGGGCTCTCCTACGAGCAGTACTTC. This codes for CASSATGLSYEQYF.